This TCR beta chain derives from a study of blood T cell repertoires in COVID-19. Study-level background: Acute and convalescent COVID-19 specimens originated in the United States, Italy and Spain.

The junction had 5 bases not matched to a gene; V was cut back by 5 bases and J by 6 bases. This CDR3 region has 13 residues. The germline gives CDR1 ENHRY, CDR2 SYGVKD. Produced via immunoSEQ multiplex PCR; TCRdb's table is partial and in-frame only. This table holds about 330,000 clones, roughly 86% found once. The specimen was peripheral blood. The receptor was isolated from a man under 40 with COVID-19, enrolled during active disease. J is TRBJ2-7 and V is TRBV10-3, with TRBD1 matching 9 bases. The CDR3: CAISRTGEGEQYF. In DNA form, the CDR3 reads TGTGCCATCAGTCGGACAGGGGAGGGCGAGCAGTACTTC.